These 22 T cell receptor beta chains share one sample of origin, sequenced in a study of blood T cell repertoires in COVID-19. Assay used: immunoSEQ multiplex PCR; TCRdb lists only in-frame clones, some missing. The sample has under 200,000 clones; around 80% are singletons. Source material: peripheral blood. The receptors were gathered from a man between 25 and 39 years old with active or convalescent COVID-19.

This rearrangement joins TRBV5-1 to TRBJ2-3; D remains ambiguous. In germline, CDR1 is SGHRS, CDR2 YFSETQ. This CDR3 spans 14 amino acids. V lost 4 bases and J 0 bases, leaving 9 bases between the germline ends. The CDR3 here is CASSRAPSTDTQYF. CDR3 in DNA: TGCGCCAGCAGCCGAGCGCCTAGCACAGATACGCAGTATTTT.

CDR3 protein: CASSMTAMRGEKLFF. CDR3 coding DNA: TGCGCCAGCAGCATGACAGCGATGCGGGGTGAAAAACTGTTTTTT. The chain employs TRBV5-1 and TRBJ1-4, with D possibly matching TRBD1 (5 bases). From germline, CDR1 is SGHRS and CDR2 YFSETQ. Trimming removed 4 bases at V and 7 bases at J, with 17 bases between. The CDR3 runs to 15 residues.

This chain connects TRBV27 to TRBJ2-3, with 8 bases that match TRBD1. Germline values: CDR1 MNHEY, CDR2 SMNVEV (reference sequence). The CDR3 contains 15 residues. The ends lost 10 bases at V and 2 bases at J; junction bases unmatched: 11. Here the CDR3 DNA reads TGTGCCATCAGAGACGGGACAGGTTACACAGATACGCAGTATTTT. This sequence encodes CAIRDGTGYTDTQYF.

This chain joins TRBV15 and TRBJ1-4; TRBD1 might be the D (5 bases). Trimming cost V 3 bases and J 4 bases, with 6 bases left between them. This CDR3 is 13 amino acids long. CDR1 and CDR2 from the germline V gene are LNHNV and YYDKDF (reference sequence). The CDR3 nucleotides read TGTGCCACCAGCAGGACAGTTAATGAAAAACTGTTTTTT. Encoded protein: CATSRTVNEKLFF.

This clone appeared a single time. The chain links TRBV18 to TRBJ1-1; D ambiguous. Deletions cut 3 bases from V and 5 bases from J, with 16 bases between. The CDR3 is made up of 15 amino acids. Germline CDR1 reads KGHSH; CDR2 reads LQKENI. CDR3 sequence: CASSPRETSGTEAFF. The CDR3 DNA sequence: TGTGCCAGCTCACCCCGCGAGACCTCGGGGACTGAAGCTTTCTTT.

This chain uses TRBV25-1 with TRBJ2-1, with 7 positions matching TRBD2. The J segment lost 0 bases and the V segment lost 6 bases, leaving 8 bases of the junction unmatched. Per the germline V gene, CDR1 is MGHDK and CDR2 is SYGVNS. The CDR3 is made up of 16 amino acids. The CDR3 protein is CASRPAGLSSYNEQFF. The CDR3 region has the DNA TGTGCCAGCAGACCAGCGGGGCTGAGCTCCTACAATGAGCAGTTCTTC.

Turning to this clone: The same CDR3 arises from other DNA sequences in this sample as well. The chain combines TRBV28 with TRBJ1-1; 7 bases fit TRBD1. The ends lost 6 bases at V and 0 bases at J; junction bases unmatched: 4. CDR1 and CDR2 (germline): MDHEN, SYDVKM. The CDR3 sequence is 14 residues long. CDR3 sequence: CASRPGQLNTEAFF. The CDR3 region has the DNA TGTGCCAGCAGGCCGGGACAGCTGAACACTGAAGCTTTCTTT.

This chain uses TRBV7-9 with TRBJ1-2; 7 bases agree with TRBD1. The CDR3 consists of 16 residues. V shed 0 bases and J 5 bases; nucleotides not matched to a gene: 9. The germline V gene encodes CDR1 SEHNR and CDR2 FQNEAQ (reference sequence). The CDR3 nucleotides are TGTGCCAGCAGCTTAGCGCAGAAAGACAGGGCATATGGCTACACCTTC. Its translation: CASSLAQKDRAYGYTF. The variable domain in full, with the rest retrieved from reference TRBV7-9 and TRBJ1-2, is DTGVSQNPRHKITKRGQNVTFRCDPISEHNRLYWYRQTLGQGPEFLTYFQNEAQLEKSRLLSDRFSAERPKGSFSTLEIQRTEQGDSAMYLCASSLAQKDRAYGYTFGSGTRLTVV.

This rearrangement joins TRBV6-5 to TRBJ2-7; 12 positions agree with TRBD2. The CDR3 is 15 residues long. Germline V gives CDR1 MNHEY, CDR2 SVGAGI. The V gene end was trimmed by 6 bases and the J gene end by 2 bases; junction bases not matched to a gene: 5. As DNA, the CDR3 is TGTGCCAGCAGCCTACTAGCGGGGGGACCCTACGAGCAGTACTTC. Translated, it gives CASSLLAGGPYEQYF.

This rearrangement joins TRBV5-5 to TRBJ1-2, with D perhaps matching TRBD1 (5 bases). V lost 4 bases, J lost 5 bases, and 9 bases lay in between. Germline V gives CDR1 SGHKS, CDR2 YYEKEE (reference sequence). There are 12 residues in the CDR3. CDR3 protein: CASSGSGYGYTF. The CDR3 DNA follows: TGTGCCAGCAGCGGGTCAGGGTATGGCTACACCTTC. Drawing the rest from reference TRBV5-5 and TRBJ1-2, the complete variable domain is DAGVTQSPTHLIKTRGQQVTLRCSPISGHKSVSWYQQVLGQGPQFIFQYYEKEERGRGNFPDRFSARQFPNYSSELNVNALLLGDSALYLCASSGSGYGYTFGSGTRLTVV.

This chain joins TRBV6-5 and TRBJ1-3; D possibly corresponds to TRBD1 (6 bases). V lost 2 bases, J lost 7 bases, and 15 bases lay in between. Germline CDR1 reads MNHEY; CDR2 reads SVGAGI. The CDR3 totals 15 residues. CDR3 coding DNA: TGTGCCAGCAGTTACACCCCAGGTGGGGGCAACACCATATATTTT. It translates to CASSYTPGGGNTIYF.

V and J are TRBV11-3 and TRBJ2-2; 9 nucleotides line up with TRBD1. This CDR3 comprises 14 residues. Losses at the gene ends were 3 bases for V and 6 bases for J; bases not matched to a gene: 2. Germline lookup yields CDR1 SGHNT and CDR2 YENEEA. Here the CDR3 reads CASSFRQGAGELFF. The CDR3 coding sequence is TGTGCCAGCAGCTTCAGACAGGGGGCCGGGGAGCTGTTTTTT. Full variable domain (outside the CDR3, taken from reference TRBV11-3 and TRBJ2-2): EAGVVQSPRYKIIEKKQPVAFWCNPISGHNTLYWYLQNLGQGPELLIRYENEEAVDDSQLPKDRFSAERLKGVDSTLKIQPAELGDSAVYLCASSFRQGAGELFFGEGSRLTVL.

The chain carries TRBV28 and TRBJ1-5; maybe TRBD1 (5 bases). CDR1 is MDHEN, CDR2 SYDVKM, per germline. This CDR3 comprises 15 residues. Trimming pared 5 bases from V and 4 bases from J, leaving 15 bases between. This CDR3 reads CASSRRTGVNQPQHF. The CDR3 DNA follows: TGTGCCAGCAGTCGACGGACGGGGGTGAATCAGCCCCAGCATTTT. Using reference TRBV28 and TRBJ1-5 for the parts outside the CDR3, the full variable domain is DVKVTQSSRYLVKRTGEKVFLECVQDMDHENMFWYRQDPGLGLRLIYFSYDVKMKEKGDIPEGYSVSREKKERFSLILESASTNQTSMYLCASSRRTGVNQPQHFGDGTRLSIL.

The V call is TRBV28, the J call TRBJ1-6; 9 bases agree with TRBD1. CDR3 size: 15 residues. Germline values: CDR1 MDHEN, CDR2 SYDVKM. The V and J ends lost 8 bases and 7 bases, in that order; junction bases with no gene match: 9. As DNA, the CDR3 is TGTGCCAGCCACCCCGCAGACAGGGGGAATTCACCCCTCCACTTT. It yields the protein CASHPADRGNSPLHF. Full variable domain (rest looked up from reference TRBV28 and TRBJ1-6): DVKVTQSSRYLVKRTGEKVFLECVQDMDHENMFWYRQDPGLGLRLIYFSYDVKMKEKGDIPEGYSVSREKKERFSLILESASTNQTSMYLCASHPADRGNSPLHFGNGTRLTVT.

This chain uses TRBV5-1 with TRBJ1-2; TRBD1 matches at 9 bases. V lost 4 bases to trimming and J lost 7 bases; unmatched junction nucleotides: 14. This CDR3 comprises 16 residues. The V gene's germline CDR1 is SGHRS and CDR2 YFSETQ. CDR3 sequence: CASSPFSPGTGSGYTF. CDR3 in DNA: TGCGCCAGCAGCCCGTTCTCCCCCGGGACAGGGTCTGGCTACACCTTC.

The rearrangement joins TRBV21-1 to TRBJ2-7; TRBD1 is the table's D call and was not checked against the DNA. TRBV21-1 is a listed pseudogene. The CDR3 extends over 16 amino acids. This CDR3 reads CASSKGGTLESYEQYF. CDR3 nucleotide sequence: TGTGCCAGCAGCAAAGGGGGGACATTGGAGAGCTACGAGCAGTACTTC.

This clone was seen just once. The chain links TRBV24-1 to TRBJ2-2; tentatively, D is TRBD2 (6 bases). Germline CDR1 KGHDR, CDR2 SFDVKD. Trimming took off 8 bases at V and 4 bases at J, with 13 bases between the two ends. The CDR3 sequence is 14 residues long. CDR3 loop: CATNGGEVTGELFF. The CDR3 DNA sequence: TGTGCCACCAATGGTGGGGAGGTCACCGGGGAGCTGTTTTTT.

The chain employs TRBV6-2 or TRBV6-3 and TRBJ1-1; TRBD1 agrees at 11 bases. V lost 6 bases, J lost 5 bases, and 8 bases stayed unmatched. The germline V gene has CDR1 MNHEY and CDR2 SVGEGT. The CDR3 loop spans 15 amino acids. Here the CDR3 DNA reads TGTGCCAGCAGCCGCGGACAGGGGGCTAATACTGAAGCTTTCTTT. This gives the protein CASSRGQGANTEAFF.

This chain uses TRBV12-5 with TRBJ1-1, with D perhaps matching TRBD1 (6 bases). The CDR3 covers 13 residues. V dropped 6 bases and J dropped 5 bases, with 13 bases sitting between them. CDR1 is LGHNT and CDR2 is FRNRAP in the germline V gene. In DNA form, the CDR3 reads TGTGCTAGTGGACTACAGGGTCGTACTGAAGCTTTCTTT. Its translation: CASGLQGRTEAFF.

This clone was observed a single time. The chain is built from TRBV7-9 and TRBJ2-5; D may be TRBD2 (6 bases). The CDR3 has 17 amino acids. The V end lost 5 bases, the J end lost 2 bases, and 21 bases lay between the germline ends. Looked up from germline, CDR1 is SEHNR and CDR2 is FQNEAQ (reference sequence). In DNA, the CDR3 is TGTGCCAGCAGCCCTAAACTAGCTATGTACCCGCAAGAGACCCAGTACTTC. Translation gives CASSPKLAMYPQETQYF.

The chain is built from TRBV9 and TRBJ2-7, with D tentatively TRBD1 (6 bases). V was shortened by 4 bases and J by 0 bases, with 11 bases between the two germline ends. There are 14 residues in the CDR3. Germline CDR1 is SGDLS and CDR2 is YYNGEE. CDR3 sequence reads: CASSQGTISYEQYF. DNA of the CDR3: TGTGCCAGCAGCCAGGGGACCATCTCCTACGAGCAGTACTTC.

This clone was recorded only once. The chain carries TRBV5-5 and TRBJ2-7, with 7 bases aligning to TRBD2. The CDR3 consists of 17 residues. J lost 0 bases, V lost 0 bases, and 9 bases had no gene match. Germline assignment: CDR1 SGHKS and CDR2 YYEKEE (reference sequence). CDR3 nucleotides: TGTGCCAGCAGCTTGGAGGGCCAAGCGGGAACCTCCTACGAGCAGTACTTC. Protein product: CASSLEGQAGTSYEQYF. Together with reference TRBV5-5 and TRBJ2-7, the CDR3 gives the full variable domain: DAGVTQSPTHLIKTRGQQVTLRCSPISGHKSVSWYQQVLGQGPQFIFQYYEKEERGRGNFPDRFSARQFPNYSSELNVNALLLGDSALYLCASSLEGQAGTSYEQYFGPGTRLTVT.